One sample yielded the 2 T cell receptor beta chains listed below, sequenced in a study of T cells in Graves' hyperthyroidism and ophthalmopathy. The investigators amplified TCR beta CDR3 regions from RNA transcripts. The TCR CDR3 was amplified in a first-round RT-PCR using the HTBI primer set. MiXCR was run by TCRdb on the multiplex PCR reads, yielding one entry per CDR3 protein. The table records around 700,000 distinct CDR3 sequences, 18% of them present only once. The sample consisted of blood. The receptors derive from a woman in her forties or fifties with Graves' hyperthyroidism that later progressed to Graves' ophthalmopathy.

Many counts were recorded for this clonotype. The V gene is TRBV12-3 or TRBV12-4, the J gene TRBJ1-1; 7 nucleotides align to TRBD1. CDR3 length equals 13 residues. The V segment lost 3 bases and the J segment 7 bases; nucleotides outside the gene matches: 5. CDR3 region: CASSLTGIGEAFF. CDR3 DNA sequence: TGTGCCAGCAGTTTGACAGGGATTGGTGAAGCTTTCTTT.

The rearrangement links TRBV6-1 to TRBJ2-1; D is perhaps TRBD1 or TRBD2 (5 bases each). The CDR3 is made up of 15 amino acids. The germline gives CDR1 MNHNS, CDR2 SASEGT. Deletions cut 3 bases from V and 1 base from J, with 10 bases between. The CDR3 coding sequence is TGTGCCAGCAGTGACTTGGGGGTTTCCTACAATGAGCAGTTCTTC. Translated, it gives CASSDLGVSYNEQFF.